This T cell receptor beta chain emerged from a study of cytomegalovirus exposure and HLA in healthy donors. Overall study findings and caveats: The authors excluded some V segments, including TRBV6-2 and TRBV6-3, as indistinguishable. Cytomegalovirus-associated TCR beta chains were listed, numbering 150 to 200. In a later analysis, common viral pathogens appeared linked to several of the most significant clusters.

CDR3 length equals 13 residues. Germline CDR1 SSHAT, CDR2 FNYEAQ (reference sequence). Trimming cost V 2 bases and J 3 bases, with 7 bases left between them. Primers: 60 Vbeta forward and 13 Jbeta reverse. The protocol was immunoSEQ multiplex PCR, while the TCRdb copy is restricted to in-frame clones and leaves out a portion. This table has about 160,000 clones, roughly 70% appearing once. About this clone itself: Its specificity is not known.

This sequence joins TRBV7-7 and TRBJ2-5; D unresolved. The origin of this receptor is a woman aged 50 to 65 in good health and CMV-seropositive. Sequenced input: PBMCs. The CDR3 DNA follows: TGTGCCAGCAGCTTATTCTACGAAGAGACCCAGTACTTC. Translating gives CASSLFYEETQYF. Using reference TRBV7-7 and TRBJ2-5 for the parts outside the CDR3, the full variable domain is GAGVSQSPRYKVTKRGQDVTLRCDPISSHATLYWYQQALGQGPEFLTYFNYEAQPDKSGLPSDRFSAERPEGSISTLTIQRTEQRDSAMYRCASSLFYEETQYFGPGTRLLVL.